This is a list of T cell receptor beta chains from one sample in a study of tumor-infiltrating lymphocytes in primary liver carcinoma. One entry per CDR3 protein results from TCRdb running MiXCR on the multiplex PCR reads. The table lists 200,000 or so distinct CDR3 sequences, roughly two thirds of them singletons. The sample was peripheral blood. Receptors were obtained from a woman aged 55-70 years with primary liver carcinoma and hepatitis B virus infection. Both conserved end residues are trimmed from each CDR3.

CDR3 protein,V gene
ATSDFKGVDMQY,TRBV24-1
ASRLRVTCLNTGELF,TRBV11-2
ATSSEGANRVEQF,TRBV15
AHSLGGELF,TRBV30
VSSQDWAGLVNEQY,TRBV14
ASSAGLASSTDTQY,TRBV5-6
ASSLLAVRGYT,TRBV28
ASSFRQARTDTQY,TRBV7-9
ASSRDRMPDTQY,TRBV11-2
ATAGRIISGANVLA,TRBV7-8
ANTLTGEQPQH,TRBV5-5
GWSVASGSFDTQY,TRBV30
ASSLGTTNEKLF,TRBV5-6
ASRTLASSYNEQF,TRBV12-3/TRBV12-4
AGGTPMGGNTEAF,TRBV6-2/TRBV6-3
ASSQMLAGITDTQY,TRBV6-5
ASSLEGGEEETQY,TRBV11-2
ARSFVRSSNEQF,TRBV11-2
ASSFLKLGEQF,TRBV7-2
SVEDWREETQY,TRBV29-1
VSSLGPTPGQGGETQY,TRBV11-2
ASSLLSGPSYNEQF,TRBV11-2
ASNSISGSGSYGQY,TRBV11-2
ASSPFRERYQETQY,TRBV5-6
ASTLGVGVVGTDTQY,TRBV6-1
STSGGQSESYNEQF,TRBV29-1
ASSSGTDNYGYT,TRBV28
SVAPQEVARGGYT,TRBV29-1
ASSPWGTSPYEQY,TRBV6-2/TRBV6-3
ASSLEHGQY,TRBV7-9
ANSASWASAGETQY,TRBV12-3/TRBV12-4
ASSLGGRQPQH,TRBV12-3/TRBV12-4
ASSPQTSGQETQY,TRBV7-8
VSSPGLAGFTDTQY,TRBV11-2
ASTSALTDAQY,TRBV5-1
ASTLDTSGRTGGDLF,TRBV11-3
ASSLERDGPYVQY,TRBV11-2
ASSFPRIAGACDTQY,TRBV12-3/TRBV12-4
AWRYQGARGNTEAF,TRBV30
ASSPPSQGRETQY,TRBV18
ASSLSAGRQGIQY,TRBV5-1
ASSLDQTGGETQY,TRBV11-2
ASSPDRGHDTAELF,TRBV11-3
ASNPTLTAGSKDEQY,TRBV11-2
ASSLSGWPYEQY,TRBV11-2
SGSPGLAGFTDTQY,TRBV11-2
ASSSGPVGETQY,TRBV7-9
ASSPQLAPPRDTQY,TRBV6-5
TSSGGPGNIEAF,TRBV12-3/TRBV12-4
ASILSRTNTEAF,TRBV11-2
ASNQDIIGLNSPLH,TRBV4-2
ASSRPRAIGGEQY,TRBV11-3